This T cell receptor beta chain was retrieved from a study of blood T cells in healthy people across ages. The length of the CDR3 is 17 residues. In germline, CDR1 is SGHTA, CDR2 FQGNSA. The V segment lost 2 bases and the J segment 5 bases; nucleotides outside the gene matches: 13. Researchers collected approximately 9.5 milliliters of peripheral blood from every single donor. This clonotype has at least ten counts. Next came a second PCR, run for 7 to 11 cycles, which used a sample-barcoded 5' primer along with a J-beta primer mix. MiXCR, run by TCRdb on the 5' RACE reads, gives a single entry per CDR3 protein. This table has approximately 770,000 distinct CDR3 sequences, roughly 60% appearing once.

The rearrangement links TRBV7-2 to TRBJ2-7; 9 bases agree with TRBD1. The sample taken for sequencing was blood. The sequence came from a man under 40 in good health. CDR3 region: CASSLIRRTGAPDEQYF. The CDR3 DNA reads TGTGCCAGCAGCTTAATTCGGAGGACAGGGGCTCCCGACGAGCAGTACTTC.